Below, one TCR beta chain is given with its context. This sample is part of a study of blood T cell repertoires in COVID-19. Study at large: Both acute and convalescent COVID-19 samples were obtained from the United States, Italy and Spain.

Between the trimmed V and J ends, which lost 5 bases and 10 bases, there was a span of 15 bases. The germline V gene encodes CDR1 SGHTA and CDR2 FQGTGA. This CDR3 spans 13 amino acids. Clones were sequenced by immunoSEQ multiplex PCR, and TCRdb holds only the in-frame ones, with some missing. Among about 87,000 clones listed, approximately 85% were seen once. The sequenced sample was peripheral blood. This TCR came from a woman older than 75 with COVID-19, enrolled during active disease. The genes are TRBV7-3 and TRBJ2-1; weak D call: TRBD1 (5 bases). The DNA of the CDR3 is TGTGCCAGCAGCCCACTCCCCAGGGCCGAGCAGTTCTTC. It encodes CASSPLPRAEQFF.